This T cell receptor beta chain was recovered during a study of T cell responses to AZD1222 COVID-19 vaccine. The overall study: It was second doses at about 4 or about 12 weeks that were pooled. Study-level results: With two AZD1222 doses given, Spike-specific TCR breadth and depth both rose. Spike regions recognized by vaccine-associated CD4 TCRs spanned the protein, led by 160-218 and 743-854. Mostly white British, mostly female donors; authors suggested clonal diversity may be underestimated.

Generated by immunoSEQ multiplex PCR, the TCRdb table keeps only in-frame clones and is missing some. The top ten clones hold about 3.9% of a sample with 150,000 to 200,000 clones, 85% to 95% of them seen once. CDR1 and CDR2 (germline): ENHRY, SYGVKD. Trimming shortened V by 0 bases and J by 1 base, and 15 bases separated the two germline ends. There are 17 residues in the CDR3. Note on this clone: Its antigen is unknown.

The source was peripheral blood, collected on day 0 of AZD1222 vaccination. The TCR originated in an adult in good health. The V and J genes are TRBV10-3 and TRBJ1-1, with D possibly matching TRBD1 (5 bases). The CDR3: CAISESMWGGKNTEAFF. The DNA of the CDR3 is TGTGCCATCAGTGAGTCTATGTGGGGCGGAAAGAACACTGAAGCTTTCTTT.